This T cell receptor beta chain originates from a study of blood T cell repertoires in COVID-19. About the research overall: Nucleic acid was either cDNA or gDNA, and it came from T cells, B-cell-depleted T cells, or PBMCs.

In the source study's methods: Counts of nucleated cells, estimated from reference gene primer amplification, were obtained. Libraries were prepared by immunoSEQ multiplex PCR; TCRdb keeps only in-frame clonotypes and omits some of them. V and J calls plus clone size are reproduced from that table; the DNA served to infer D and trimming. The sample records 300,000 to 350,000 clones, around 82% being singletons. The V and J ends lost 8 bases and 8 bases, in that order; junction bases with no gene match: 8. Germline V gene lookup returns CDR1 SNHLY and CDR2 FYNNEI. The CDR3 is 13 amino acids. The receptor's source is a man aged 25-45 years with active or convalescent COVID-19. The sequenced material came from peripheral blood. The chain couples TRBV2 to TRBJ1-5; 8 bases line up with TRBD1. The CDR3 here is CASDPGGMEPQHF. CDR3 coding DNA: TGTGCCAGCGATCCAGGGGGCATGGAGCCCCAGCATTTT.